This TCR beta chain was sequenced in a study of cytomegalovirus exposure and HLA in healthy donors. General study findings and limits: With later analysis, a missense DCLRE1C variant became linked to TCR beta V- and J-gene trimming. In an earlier analysis, about 90% or about 30%: the productive usage of most TCR beta V segments.

Germline values: CDR1 LGHNA, CDR2 YNFKEQ. This CDR3 region has 15 residues. V was pared by 0 bases and J by 8 bases, with 6 bases of the junction left unmatched. For this clone: Its matching antigen is unknown.

Donors likely had unrecorded immune exposures despite being nominally healthy when sampled. PCR primers comprised 60 Vbeta and 13 Jbeta primers. The method was immunoSEQ multiplex PCR; TCRdb's version includes in-frame clones alone and lacks a portion of them. The sample has about 200,000 clones, approximately 80% seen once. This sequence originates from a man in his forties or fifties in good health and CMV-seropositive. The chain is built from TRBV4-2 and TRBJ2-1; 8 bases line up with TRBD2. The sequencing sample was made of PBMCs. CDR3: CASSQERGGFDEQFF. The CDR3 nucleotides read TGTGCCAGCAGCCAAGAACGGGGGGGGTTCGATGAGCAGTTCTTC.